A single sample is the source of the 25 T cell receptor beta chains below, sequenced in a study of T cells after posttransplantation cyclophosphamide. Cyclophosphamide on days +3 and +4 followed busulfan-fludarabine conditioning and a marrow graft. Method: immunoSEQ multiplex PCR; TCRdb's copy keeps in-frame clones and lacks some. In total the sample includes roughly 3,800 clones, none of them seen once. Material: PBMCs, obtained after allogeneic stem cell transplant with posttransplant cyclophosphamide. Source of these receptors: a young adult female patient who received an allogeneic stem cell transplant from an unrelated donor, was CMV-positive, and had acute GVHD only. Some T cells may possibly be graft donor cells.

This clone appeared many times. This chain links TRBV11-3 with TRBJ2-7; 9 bases agree with TRBD1. The CDR3 sequence is 14 residues long. Trimming at V came to 4 bases and at J to 5 bases, leaving 6 bases not matched to a gene. Germline V CDR1 and CDR2: SGHNT, YENEEA. The DNA of the CDR3 is TGTGCCAGCAGCTCCGGGACAGGGTTCCACGAGCAGTACTTC. It is translated as CASSSGTGFHEQYF.

The chain joins TRBV13 to TRBJ2-5; TRBD1 matches at 7 bases. Germline lookup yields CDR1 PRHDT and CDR2 FYEKMQ (reference sequence). Trimming removed 5 bases from V and 0 bases from J; junction bases left unmatched: 6. The CDR3 runs to 15 residues. CDR3 residues: CASSRRGSNQETQYF. CDR3 in DNA: TGTGCCAGCAGCCGCAGGGGGTCGAACCAAGAGACCCAGTACTTC.

This clone occurred many times. This chain uses TRBV6-5 with TRBJ2-7, with D maybe TRBD1 (7 bases). V was pared by 5 bases and J by 3 bases, with 17 bases between. CDR1 MNHEY and CDR2 SVGAGI come from the germline V gene. There are 15 residues in the CDR3. DNA of the CDR3: TGTGCCAGCAGTCCCCGGCAGGGGGGCTTCTACGAGCAGTACTTC. Translated: CASSPRQGGFYEQYF.

This clone appeared many times. The genes are TRBV2 and TRBJ2-4, with 12 bases lining up with TRBD2. This CDR3 has 16 amino acids. Germline CDR1 SNHLY, CDR2 FYNNEI. Trimming at V came to 7 bases and at J to 1 base, leaving 5 bases not matched to a gene. CDR3: CASMPTSGSAKNIQYF. The CDR3, as DNA: TGTGCCAGCATGCCGACTAGCGGGAGTGCCAAAAACATTCAGTACTTC.

This clone was observed at least ten times. This chain joins TRBV2 and TRBJ2-5; D is perhaps TRBD2 (5 bases). The germline V gene has CDR1 SNHLY and CDR2 FYNNEI. V shed 3 bases and J shed 2 bases, with 16 bases lying between them. The CDR3 covers 16 residues. The CDR3 DNA reads TGTGCCAGCAGTGATCGGCGGGCCGCGGTACAAGAGACCCAGTACTTC. It is translated as CASSDRRAAVQETQYF. The full variable domain, in which reference TRBV2 and TRBJ2-5 provide the parts outside the CDR3, is EPEVTQTPSHQVTQMGQEVILRCVPISNHLYFYWYRQILGQKVEFLVSFYNNEISEKSEIFDDQFSVERPDGSNFTLKIRSTKLEDSAMYFCASSDRRAAVQETQYFGPGTRLLVL.

This clone was seen at least ten times. The chain combines TRBV20-1 with TRBJ2-7, with D hard to call. Trimming shortened V by 3 bases and J by 4 bases, and 7 bases separated the two germline ends. The CDR3 sequence is 11 residues long. Germline CDR1 and CDR2: DFQATT and SNEGSKA (reference sequence). The CDR3 nucleotides read TGCAGTGCTAGTTTAATATACGAGCAGTACTTC. Translated, it gives CSASLIYEQYF.

There are many counts of this clone. The chain recombines TRBV5-1 with TRBJ2-1, with TRBD2 identical over 13 bases. CDR3 length: 18 residues. Per the germline V gene, CDR1 is SGHRS and CDR2 is YFSETQ. J was trimmed by 0 bases and V by 1 base; bases with no gene match: 4. Written as DNA, the CDR3 is TGCGCCAGCAGCTTGCTGGGGACTAGCGGGATCTCCTACAATGAGCAGTTCTTC. Translated, it gives CASSLLGTSGISYNEQFF.

Ten or more counts support this clone. The chain uses TRBV2 and TRBJ2-7; D remains unclear. The CDR3 is 13 amino acids. From germline, CDR1 is SNHLY and CDR2 FYNNEI. Trimming left V 4 bases short and J 2 bases short, with 9 bases between. The CDR3 reads CASSVSSTYEQYF. As DNA, the CDR3 is TGTGCCAGCAGTGTCTCGTCTACCTACGAGCAGTACTTC.

This clone has a count of ten or more. J is TRBJ2-5 and V is TRBV29-1; D might be TRBD2 (6 bases). Germline V CDR1 and CDR2: SQVTM, ANQGSEA. Trimming stripped 6 bases from V and 5 bases from J, with 13 bases between. The CDR3 is 12 amino acids. The CDR3 loop reads CSVYPGEETQYF. The CDR3 DNA reads as TGCAGCGTGTACCCGGGAGAGGAGACCCAGTACTTC.

This clone has ten or more counts. J is TRBJ2-7 and V is TRBV25-1, with D perhaps TRBD2 (6 bases). The CDR3 has 15 amino acids. CDR1 and CDR2 (germline): MGHDK, SYGVNS. The V end lost 2 bases, the J end lost 0 bases, and 11 bases lay between the germline ends. The DNA for the CDR3 is TGTGCCAGCAGTGAAGCGGGGATCCTCTCCTACGAGCAGTACTTC. Amino acids: CASSEAGILSYEQYF.

The table lists this clone with many counts. V and J are TRBV18 and TRBJ2-2; 8 positions agree with TRBD1. The CDR3 is 16 residues long. V was pared by 3 bases and J by 5 bases, with 8 bases of the junction left unmatched. Germline V gene sequence: CDR1 KGHSH, CDR2 LQKENI. CDR3 sequence (DNA): TGTGCCAGCTCACCTACCGGACAGGGAGGAACCGGGGAGCTGTTTTTT. The encoded protein is CASSPTGQGGTGELFF.

This clone was found many times. The chain recombines TRBV5-1 with TRBJ2-7; no clear D gene. The germline V and J ends were trimmed by 0 bases and 0 bases, with 10 bases remaining between them. The germline CDR1 and CDR2 sequences are SGHRS and YFSETQ. The CDR3 consists of 15 residues. CDR3 region: CASSLDAGNSYEQYF. CDR3 in DNA: TGCGCCAGCAGCTTGGATGCAGGCAACTCCTACGAGCAGTACTTC.

This clone is medium-sized in the sample. The V call is TRBV7-9, the J call TRBJ1-1, with no clear D. Germline V gene lookup returns CDR1 SEHNR and CDR2 FQNEAQ (reference sequence). CDR3 size: 13 residues. Trimming took off 5 bases at V and 1 base at J, with 8 bases between the two ends. The CDR3 is CASSASKNTEAFF. The DNA of the CDR3 is TGTGCCAGCAGCGCGTCCAAGAACACTGAAGCTTTCTTT.

This clone was counted many times. The chain combines TRBV7-3 with TRBJ1-2; no clear D. CDR3 length: 13 residues. Germline V lookup: CDR1 SGHTA, CDR2 FQGTGA. V was shortened by 4 bases and J by 0 bases, with 6 bases between the two germline ends. This chain's CDR3 is CASSSTANYGYTF. The CDR3 DNA sequence: TGTGCCAGCAGCTCCACAGCTAACTATGGCTACACCTTC.

This clone was counted at least ten times. J is TRBJ2-2 and V is TRBV7-3; 8 bases line up with TRBD2. The CDR3 is 16 residues long. Germline trimming cut 3 bases from V and 4 bases from J; bases unmatched to any gene: 7. Germline V CDR1 and CDR2: SGHTA, FQGTGA. The chain's CDR3 is CASSFPGTRSTGELFF. CDR3 sequence (DNA): TGTGCCAGCAGCTTCCCCGGGACTAGAAGCACCGGGGAGCTGTTTTTT.

Ten or more counts support this clone. Here the CDR3 DNA reads TGTGCCAGCAGCGGGGTGGGGGGTCGGGAAAAACTGTTTTTT. Translating it yields CASSGVGGREKLFF. The chain joins TRBV27 to TRBJ1-4; D possibly corresponds to TRBD1 (5 bases). Trimming shortened V by 6 bases and J by 8 bases, and 16 bases separated the two germline ends. Germline CDR1 and CDR2: MNHEY and SMNVEV (reference sequence). The CDR3 contains 14 residues.

In this sample, this clone turned up many times. The chain is built from TRBV12-5 and TRBJ1-1, with 7 nucleotides matching TRBD1. CDR3 size: 15 residues. J was trimmed by 4 bases and V by 0 bases; bases with no gene match: 5. Germline CDR1 LGHNT, CDR2 FRNRAP. CDR3 loop: CASGLVQRGLTEAFF. Here the CDR3 DNA reads TGTGCTAGTGGTTTGGTACAAAGGGGGCTCACTGAAGCTTTCTTT.

By sample fraction, this clone is medium-sized. V and J are TRBV6-5 and TRBJ1-1; D uncertain. V was clipped by 0 bases and J by 3 bases, with 11 bases between them. This CDR3 comprises 15 residues. The germline CDR1 and CDR2 sequences are MNHEY and SVGAGI. The CDR3 sequence is CASSYSNGRDTEAFF. The CDR3 DNA sequence: TGTGCCAGCAGTTACTCGAACGGGAGGGACACTGAAGCTTTCTTT.

In this sample, this clone turned up many times. V gene TRBV29-1 combines with J gene TRBJ2-3, with D perhaps matching TRBD2 (6 bases). V lost 4 bases and J lost 0, with 14 bases in between. The CDR3 spans 15 residues. Germline V gene data show CDR1 as SQVTM and CDR2 as ANQGSEA. CDR3 amino acids: CSVASSGESTDTQYF. Written as DNA, the CDR3 is TGCAGCGTTGCCTCCTCGGGGGAAAGCACAGATACGCAGTATTTT.

The sample holds a few counts of this clone. The V gene is TRBV5-1, the J gene TRBJ2-1; no firm D call. CDR1 and CDR2 from the germline V gene are SGHRS and YFSETQ. The CDR3 runs to 16 residues. V shed 4 bases and J shed 6 bases, with 20 bases lying between them. The CDR3 is CASSPALGLVGNEQFF. In nucleotides, the CDR3 is TGCGCCAGCAGCCCGGCTCTGGGCCTTGTTGGCAATGAGCAGTTCTTC.

This clone was seen a handful of times. A much larger clone differs from this one at a single base, so this may be a read error. The V call is TRBV10-3, the J call TRBJ1-5, with 8 bases aligning to TRBD1. The CDR3 runs to 14 residues. In germline, CDR1 is ENHRY, CDR2 SYGVKD. This CDR3 reads CANSGGQGGQPQHF. The CDR3 DNA reads TGTGCCAACAGTGGTGGACAGGGCGGACAGCCCCAGCATTTT.

This clone was recorded many times. The chain recombines TRBV6-4 with TRBJ1-5; 9 bases are a match to TRBD1. Germline V gene lookup returns CDR1 MRHNA and CDR2 SNTAGT. This CDR3 contains 15 residues. Trimming at V came to 3 bases and at J to 4 bases, leaving 4 bases not matched to a gene. This CDR3 is CASSETGGGNQPQHF. The CDR3 nucleotides read TGTGCCAGCAGTGAGACAGGGGGAGGTAATCAGCCCCAGCATTTT.

By frequency in the sample, this clone is large. The sample carries other DNA sequences with the same CDR3. V and J are TRBV27 and TRBJ2-7; D unclear. This CDR3 spans 14 amino acids. Germline CDR1 MNHEY, CDR2 SMNVEV (reference sequence). V lost 0 bases, J lost 1 base, and 7 bases lay in between. CDR3 loop: CASSLSEISYEQYF. The CDR3 region has the DNA TGTGCCAGCAGTTTATCTGAGATTTCCTACGAGCAGTACTTC.

This clone was observed many times. The gene calls are TRBV5-1 and TRBJ1-4; 7 bases are a match to TRBD1. The CDR3 totals 14 residues. Germline CDR1 is SGHRS and CDR2 is YFSETQ. The J segment lost 5 bases and the V segment lost 0 bases, leaving 1 base of the junction unmatched. CDR3 nucleotide sequence: TGCGCCAGCAGCTTGGTAGGGGGCAATGAAAAACTGTTTTTT. Residues: CASSLVGGNEKLFF.

This clone appeared many times. The chain uses TRBV27 and TRBJ2-7, with D maybe TRBD1 (6 bases). CDR3 length: 17 amino acids. Germline lookup yields CDR1 MNHEY and CDR2 SMNVEV (reference sequence). The ends were cut back, 5 bases at V and 2 bases at J, with 22 bases in the middle. The CDR3 reads CASSTRTGTKRTYEQYF. The CDR3 coding sequence is TGTGCCAGCAGTACACGCACCGGGACAAAACGTACCTACGAGCAGTACTTC.